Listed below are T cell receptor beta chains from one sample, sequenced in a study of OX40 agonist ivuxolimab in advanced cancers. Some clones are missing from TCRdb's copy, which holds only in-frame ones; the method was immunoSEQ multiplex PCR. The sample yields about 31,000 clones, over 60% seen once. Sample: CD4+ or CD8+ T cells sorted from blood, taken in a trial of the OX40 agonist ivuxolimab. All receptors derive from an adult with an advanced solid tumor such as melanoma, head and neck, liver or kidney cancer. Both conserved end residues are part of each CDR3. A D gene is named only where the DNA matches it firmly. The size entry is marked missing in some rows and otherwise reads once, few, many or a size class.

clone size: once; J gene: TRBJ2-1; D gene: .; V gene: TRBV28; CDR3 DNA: TGTGCCAGCAGTTTAGAGGAGGTCGGCGGGGATGAGCAGTTCTTC; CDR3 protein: CASSLEEVGGDEQFF
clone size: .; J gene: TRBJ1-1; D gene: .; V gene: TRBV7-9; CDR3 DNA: TGTGCCAGCAGTTTCTCGAGGGCAGATGAAGCTTTCTTT; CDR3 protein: CASSFSRADEAFF
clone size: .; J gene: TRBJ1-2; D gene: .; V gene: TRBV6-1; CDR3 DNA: TGTGCCAGCAGTGCGTCTCGCCCCCTGGGGGGCTACACCTTC; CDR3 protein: CASSASRPLGGYTF
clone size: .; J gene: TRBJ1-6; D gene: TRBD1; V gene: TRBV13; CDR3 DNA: TGTGCCAGCAGCTCGGGGACAGGTACAGGCTCACCCCTCCACTTT; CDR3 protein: CASSSGTGTGSPLHF
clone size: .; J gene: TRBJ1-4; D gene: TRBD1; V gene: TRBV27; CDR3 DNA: TGTGCCAGCAGTTCTGGACAGGGTGGCGGGGGTTATGAAAAACTGTTTTTT; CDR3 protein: CASSSGQGGGGYEKLFF
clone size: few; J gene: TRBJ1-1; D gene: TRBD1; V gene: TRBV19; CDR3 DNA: TGTGCCAGTACCACGGGACAGGGCTTCGAAGCTTTCTTT; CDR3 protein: CASTTGQGFEAFF
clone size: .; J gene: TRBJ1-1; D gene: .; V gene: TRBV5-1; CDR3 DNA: TGCGCCAGCAGCACTGGGCAGCCGAACACTGAAGCTTTCTTT; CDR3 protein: CASSTGQPNTEAFF
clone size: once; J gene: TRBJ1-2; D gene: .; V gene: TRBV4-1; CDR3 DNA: TGCGCCAGCAGCCCTTACCTCAGGGAACTTTTCTATGGCTACACCTTC; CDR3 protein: CASSPYLRELFYGYTF
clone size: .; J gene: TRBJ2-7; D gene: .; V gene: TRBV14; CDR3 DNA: TGTGCCAGCAGCCAAGCGGACCGGCTCGAGCAGTACTTC; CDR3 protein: CASSQADRLEQYF
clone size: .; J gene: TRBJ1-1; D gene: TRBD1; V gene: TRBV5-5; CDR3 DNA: TGTGCCAGCAGCTTAAGGACAGGGAGTAGTGAAGCTTTCTTT; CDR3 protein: CASSLRTGSSEAFF
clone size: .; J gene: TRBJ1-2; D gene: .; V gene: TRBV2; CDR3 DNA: TGTGCCAGCAGTGCCCAGAATTCTCGGGGGTCGAACTATGGCTACACCTTC; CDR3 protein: CASSAQNSRGSNYGYTF
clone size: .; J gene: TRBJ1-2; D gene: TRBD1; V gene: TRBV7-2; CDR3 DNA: TGTGCCAGCAGCCCAGTCTTTTACAGGGGGCAAAACTATGGCTACACCTTC; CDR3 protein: CASSPVFYRGQNYGYTF
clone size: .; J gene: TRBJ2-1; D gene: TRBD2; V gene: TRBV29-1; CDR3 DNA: TGCAGCGTTGCGGCTAGCGGGGGGTCTTGGTTCTTC; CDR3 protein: CSVAASGGSWFF
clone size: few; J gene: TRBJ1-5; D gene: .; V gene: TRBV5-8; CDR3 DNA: TGTGCCAGCAGCTCGAATCAGCCCCAGCATTTT; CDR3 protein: CASSSNQPQHF
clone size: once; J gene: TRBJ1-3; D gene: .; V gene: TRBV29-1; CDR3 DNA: TGCAGCGTTGGGGGGAGCTCTGGAAACACCATATATTTT; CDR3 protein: CSVGGSSGNTIYF
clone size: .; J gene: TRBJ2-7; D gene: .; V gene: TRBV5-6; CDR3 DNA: TGTGCCAGCAGCTCTCGACTCTACGAGCAGTACTTC; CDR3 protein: CASSSRLYEQYF
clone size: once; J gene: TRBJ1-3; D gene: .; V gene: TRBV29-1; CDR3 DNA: TGCAGCGTTGAAGAGGGAAACACCATATATTTT; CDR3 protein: CSVEEGNTIYF
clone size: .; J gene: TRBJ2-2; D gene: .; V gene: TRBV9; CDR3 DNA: TGTGCCAGCAGCCCCGGGGGCCACACCGGGGAGCTGTTTTTT; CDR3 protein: CASSPGGHTGELFF
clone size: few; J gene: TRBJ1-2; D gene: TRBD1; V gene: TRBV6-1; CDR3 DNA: TGTGCCAGCAGTGAAGCGGCAGGGGGTCAGGGCTACACCTTC; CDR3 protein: CASSEAAGGQGYTF
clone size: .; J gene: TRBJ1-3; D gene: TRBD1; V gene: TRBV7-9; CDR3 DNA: TGTGCCAGCAGCTTAGGACAGGGCAGCGGAAACACCATATATTTT; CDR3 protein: CASSLGQGSGNTIYF
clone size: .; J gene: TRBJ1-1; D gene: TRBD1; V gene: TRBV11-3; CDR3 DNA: TGTGCCAGCAGCCCTACAGGGGTTAACACTGAAGCTTTCTTT; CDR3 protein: CASSPTGVNTEAFF
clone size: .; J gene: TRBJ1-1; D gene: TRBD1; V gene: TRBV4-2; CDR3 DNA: TGTGCCAGCAGCCAAGAGGGACAGAAGAACACTGAAGCTTTCTTT; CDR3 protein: CASSQEGQKNTEAFF
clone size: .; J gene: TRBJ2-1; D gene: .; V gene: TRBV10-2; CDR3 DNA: TGCGCCAGCAGTGAGCCCCGGGGACGGAGCAATGAGCAGTTCTTC; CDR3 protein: CASSEPRGRSNEQFF
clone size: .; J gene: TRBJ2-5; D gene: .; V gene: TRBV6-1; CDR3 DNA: TGTGCCAGCCAAAAATCGGTGGGAGAGACCCAGTACTTC; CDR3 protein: CASQKSVGETQYF
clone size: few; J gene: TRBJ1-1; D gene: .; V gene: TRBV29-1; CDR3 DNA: TGCAGCGTTGGACATGCCTGGGCTGAAGCTTTCTTT; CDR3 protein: CSVGHAWAEAFF
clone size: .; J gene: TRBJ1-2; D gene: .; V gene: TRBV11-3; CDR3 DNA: TGTGCCAGCAGCTTAGATCGAGACTGGGGATGTGGCTATGGCTACACCTTC; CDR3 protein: CASSLDRDWGCGYGYTF
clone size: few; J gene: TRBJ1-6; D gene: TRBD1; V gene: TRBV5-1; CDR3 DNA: TGCGCCAGCAGCTTAGGGGACAGGGGAAATCCCCTCCACTTT; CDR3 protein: CASSLGDRGNPLHF
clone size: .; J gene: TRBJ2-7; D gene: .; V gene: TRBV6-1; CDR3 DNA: TGTGCCAGCAGTGAAGGGACGGGTAACTACGAGCAGTACTTC; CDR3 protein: CASSEGTGNYEQYF
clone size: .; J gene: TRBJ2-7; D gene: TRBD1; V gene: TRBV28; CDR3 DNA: TGTGCCAGCAGTTTAGCGAGGGACAGGGGGAAATACGAGCAGTACTTC; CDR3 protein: CASSLARDRGKYEQYF
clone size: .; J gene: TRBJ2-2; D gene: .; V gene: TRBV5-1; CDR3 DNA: TGCGCCAGCAGCTTGGCCGAGGCGACCGGGGAGCTGTTTTTT; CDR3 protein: CASSLAEATGELFF
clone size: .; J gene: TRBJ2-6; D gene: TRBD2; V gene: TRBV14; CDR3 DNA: TGTGCCAGCAGCCAGCGGGGGGCCCTTTTCTCTGGGGCCAACGTCCTGACTTTC; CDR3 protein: CASSQRGALFSGANVLTF
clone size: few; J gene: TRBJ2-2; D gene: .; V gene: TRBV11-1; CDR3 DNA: TGTGCCAGCAGCTCCACAGCGAACACCGGGGAGCTGTTTTTT; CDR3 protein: CASSSTANTGELFF
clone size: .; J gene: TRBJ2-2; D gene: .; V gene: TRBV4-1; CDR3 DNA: TGCGCCAGCAGCCCCTTAGTCGGGGAGCTGTTTTTT; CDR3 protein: CASSPLVGELFF
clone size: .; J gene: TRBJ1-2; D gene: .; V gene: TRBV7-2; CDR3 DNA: TGTGCCAGCAGCTTAGACAGGGCCTATGGCTACACCTTC; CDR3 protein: CASSLDRAYGYTF
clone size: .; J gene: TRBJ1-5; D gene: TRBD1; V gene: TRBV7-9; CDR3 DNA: TGTGCCAGCAGCCCAGTAACAGGGGGCAATCAGCCCCAGCATTTT; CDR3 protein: CASSPVTGGNQPQHF
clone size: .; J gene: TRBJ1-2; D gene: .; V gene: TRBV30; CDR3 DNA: TGTGCCTGGAGTTACGGGGATATGATAGCTAACTATGGCTACACCTTC; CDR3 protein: CAWSYGDMIANYGYTF
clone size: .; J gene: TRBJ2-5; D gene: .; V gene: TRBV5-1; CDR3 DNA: TGCGCCAGCAGGCTGGACTATCGGGAGACCCAGTACTTC; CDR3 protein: CASRLDYRETQYF
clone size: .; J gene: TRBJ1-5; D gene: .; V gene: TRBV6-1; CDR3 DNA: TGTGCCAGCAGACCCCCCAATCAGCCCCAGCATTTT; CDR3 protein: CASRPPNQPQHF
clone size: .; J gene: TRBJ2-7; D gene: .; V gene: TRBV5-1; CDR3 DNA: TGCGCCAGCAGCTTCGGCGGGGCCTACGAGCAGTACTTC; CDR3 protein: CASSFGGAYEQYF
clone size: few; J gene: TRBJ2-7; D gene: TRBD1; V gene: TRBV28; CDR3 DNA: TGTGCCAGCAGTCCGGACAGGACAACCTACGAGCAGTACTTC; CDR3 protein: CASSPDRTTYEQYF
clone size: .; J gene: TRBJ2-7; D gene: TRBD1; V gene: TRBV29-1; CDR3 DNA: TGCAGCGTGGGACAGGGGGCTTACGAGCAGTACTTC; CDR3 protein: CSVGQGAYEQYF
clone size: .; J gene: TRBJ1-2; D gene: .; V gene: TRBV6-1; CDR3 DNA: TGTGCCAGCACACGGACAGACCTCTATGGCTACACCTTC; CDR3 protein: CASTRTDLYGYTF
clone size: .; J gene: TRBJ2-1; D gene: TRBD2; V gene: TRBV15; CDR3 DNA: TGTGCCACCAGCACCCTTAGCGGGGTCCCCGACAATGAGCAGTTCTTC; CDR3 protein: CATSTLSGVPDNEQFF
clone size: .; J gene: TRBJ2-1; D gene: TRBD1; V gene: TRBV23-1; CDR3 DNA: TGCGCCAGCAGTCACTCAAAGGGGACAGGGGATCCCTACAATGAGCAGTTCTTC; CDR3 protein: CASSHSKGTGDPYNEQFF
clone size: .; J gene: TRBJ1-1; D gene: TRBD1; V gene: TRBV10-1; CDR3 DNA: TGCGCCACCCGTCAGGGGGGAGGAACTGAAGCTTTCTTT; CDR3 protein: CATRQGGGTEAFF